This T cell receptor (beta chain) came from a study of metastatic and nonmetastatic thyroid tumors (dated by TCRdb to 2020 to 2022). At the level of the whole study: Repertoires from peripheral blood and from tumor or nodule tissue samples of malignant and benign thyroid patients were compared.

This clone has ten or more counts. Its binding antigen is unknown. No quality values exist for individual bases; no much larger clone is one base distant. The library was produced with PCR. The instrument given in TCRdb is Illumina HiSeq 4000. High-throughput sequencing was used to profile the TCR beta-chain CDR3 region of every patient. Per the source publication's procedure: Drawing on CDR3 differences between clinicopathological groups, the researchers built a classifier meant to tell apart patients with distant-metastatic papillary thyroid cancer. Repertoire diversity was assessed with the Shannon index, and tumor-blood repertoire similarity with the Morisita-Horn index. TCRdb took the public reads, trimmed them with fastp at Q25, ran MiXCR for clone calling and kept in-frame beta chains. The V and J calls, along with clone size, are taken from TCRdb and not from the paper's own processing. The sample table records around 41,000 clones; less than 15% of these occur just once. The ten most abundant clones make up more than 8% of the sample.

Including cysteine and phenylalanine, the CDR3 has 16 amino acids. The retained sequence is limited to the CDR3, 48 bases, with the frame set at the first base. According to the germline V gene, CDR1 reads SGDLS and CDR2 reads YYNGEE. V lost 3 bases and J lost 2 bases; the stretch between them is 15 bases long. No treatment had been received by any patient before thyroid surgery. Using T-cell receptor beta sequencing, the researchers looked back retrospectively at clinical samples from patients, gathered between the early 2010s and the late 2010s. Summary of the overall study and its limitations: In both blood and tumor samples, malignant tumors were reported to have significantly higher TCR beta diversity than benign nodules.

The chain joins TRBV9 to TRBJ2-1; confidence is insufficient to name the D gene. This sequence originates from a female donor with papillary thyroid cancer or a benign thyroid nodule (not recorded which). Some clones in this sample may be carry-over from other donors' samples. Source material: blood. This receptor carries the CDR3 CASSGTRRSPYNEQFF. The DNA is TGTGCCAGCAGCGGGACCAGACGGTCCCCCTACAATGAGCAGTTCTTC.